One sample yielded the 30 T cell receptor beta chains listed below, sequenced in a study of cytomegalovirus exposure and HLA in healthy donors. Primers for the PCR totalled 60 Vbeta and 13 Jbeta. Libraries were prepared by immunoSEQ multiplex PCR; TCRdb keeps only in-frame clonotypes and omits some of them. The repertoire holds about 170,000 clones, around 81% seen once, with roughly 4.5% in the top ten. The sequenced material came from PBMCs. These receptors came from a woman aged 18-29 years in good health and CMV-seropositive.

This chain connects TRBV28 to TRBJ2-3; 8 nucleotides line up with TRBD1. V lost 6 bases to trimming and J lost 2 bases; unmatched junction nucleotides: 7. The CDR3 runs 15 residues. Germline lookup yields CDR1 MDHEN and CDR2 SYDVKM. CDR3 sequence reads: CASRGRDRYTDTQYF. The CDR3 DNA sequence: TGTGCCAGCAGGGGTAGGGACAGGTACACAGATACGCAGTATTTT.

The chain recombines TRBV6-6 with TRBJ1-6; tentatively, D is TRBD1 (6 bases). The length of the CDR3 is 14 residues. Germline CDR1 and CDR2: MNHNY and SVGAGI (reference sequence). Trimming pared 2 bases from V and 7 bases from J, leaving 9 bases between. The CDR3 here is CASSYPGQNSPLHF. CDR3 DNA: TGTGCCAGCAGTTACCCCGGACAGAATTCACCCCTCCACTTT.

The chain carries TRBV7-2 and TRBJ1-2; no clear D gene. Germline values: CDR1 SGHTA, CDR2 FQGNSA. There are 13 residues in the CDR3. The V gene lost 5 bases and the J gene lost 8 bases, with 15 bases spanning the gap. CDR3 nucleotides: TGTGCCAGCAGCCCCTCCGGGGTAGGAGGCTACACCTTC. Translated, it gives CASSPSGVGGYTF.

The CDR3 DNA is TGTGCCAGCAGCCCACTCGGGGGGTCGCGTCAGCCCCAGCATTTT. It specifies CASSPLGGSRQPQHF. The rearrangement uses TRBV7-9 and TRBJ1-5; possible D gene TRBD1, 5 bases. Germline V CDR1 and CDR2: SEHNR, FQNEAQ (reference sequence). This CDR3 spans 15 amino acids. With 5 bases removed from V and 6 bases from J, the gap between germline ends came to 17 bases.

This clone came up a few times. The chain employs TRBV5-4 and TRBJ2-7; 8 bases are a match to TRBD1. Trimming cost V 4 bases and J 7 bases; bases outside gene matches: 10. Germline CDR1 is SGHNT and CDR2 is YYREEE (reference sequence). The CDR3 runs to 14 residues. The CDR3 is CASSDLGQDYEQYF. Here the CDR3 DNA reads TGTGCCAGCAGCGACCTGGGACAGGATTATGAGCAGTACTTC.

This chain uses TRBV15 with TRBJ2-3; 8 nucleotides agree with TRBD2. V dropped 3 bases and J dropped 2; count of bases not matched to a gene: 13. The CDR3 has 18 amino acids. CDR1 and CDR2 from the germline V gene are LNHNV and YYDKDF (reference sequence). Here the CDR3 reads CATSRTLTGLAYTDTQYF. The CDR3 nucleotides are TGTGCCACCAGCAGGACTTTAACCGGACTAGCCTACACAGATACGCAGTATTTT.

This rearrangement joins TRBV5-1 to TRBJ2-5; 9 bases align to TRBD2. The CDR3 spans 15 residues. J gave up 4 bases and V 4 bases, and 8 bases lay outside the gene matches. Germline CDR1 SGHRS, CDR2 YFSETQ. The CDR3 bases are TGCGCCAGCAGCATGGGACTAGCCCTGGTAGAGACCCAGTACTTC. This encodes CASSMGLALVETQYF.

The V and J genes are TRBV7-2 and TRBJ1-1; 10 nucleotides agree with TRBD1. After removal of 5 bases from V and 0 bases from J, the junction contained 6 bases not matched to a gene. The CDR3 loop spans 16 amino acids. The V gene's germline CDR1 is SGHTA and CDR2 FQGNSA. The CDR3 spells CASSPGTGAMNTEAFF. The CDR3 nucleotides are TGTGCCAGCAGCCCCGGGACAGGGGCAATGAACACTGAAGCTTTCTTT.

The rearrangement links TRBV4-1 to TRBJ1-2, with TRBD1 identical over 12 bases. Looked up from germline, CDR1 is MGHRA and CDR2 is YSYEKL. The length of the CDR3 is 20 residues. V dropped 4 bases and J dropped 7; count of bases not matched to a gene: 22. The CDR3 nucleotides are TGCGCCAGCAGCCCACCAACTGACCCGGGACAGGGGGCGAGAGGGGGTGGCTACACCTTC. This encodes CASSPPTDPGQGARGGGYTF.

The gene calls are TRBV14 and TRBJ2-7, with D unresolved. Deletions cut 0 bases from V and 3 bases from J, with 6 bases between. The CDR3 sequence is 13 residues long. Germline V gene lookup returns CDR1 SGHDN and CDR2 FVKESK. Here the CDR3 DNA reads TGTGCCAGCAGCCAAGAATTAGACTACGAGCAGTACTTC. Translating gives CASSQELDYEQYF.

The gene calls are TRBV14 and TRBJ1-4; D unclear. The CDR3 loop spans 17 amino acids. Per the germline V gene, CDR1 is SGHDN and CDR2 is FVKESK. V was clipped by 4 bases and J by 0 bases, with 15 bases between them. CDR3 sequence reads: CASSRKGRGATNEKLFF. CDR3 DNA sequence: TGTGCCAGCAGCCGAAAGGGTCGGGGAGCAACTAATGAAAAACTGTTTTTT.

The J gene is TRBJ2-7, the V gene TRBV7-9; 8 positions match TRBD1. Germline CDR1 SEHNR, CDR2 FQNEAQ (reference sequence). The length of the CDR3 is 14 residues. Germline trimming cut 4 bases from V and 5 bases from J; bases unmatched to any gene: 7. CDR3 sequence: CASSSRDRPDEQYF. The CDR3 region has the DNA TGTGCCAGCAGCTCCCGGGACAGGCCAGACGAGCAGTACTTC.

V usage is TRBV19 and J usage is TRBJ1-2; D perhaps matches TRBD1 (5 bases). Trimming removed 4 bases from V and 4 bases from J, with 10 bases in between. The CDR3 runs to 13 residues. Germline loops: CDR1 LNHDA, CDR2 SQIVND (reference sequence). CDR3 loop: CASSSSGIYGYTF. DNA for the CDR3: TGTGCCAGTAGTAGTTCAGGGATCTATGGCTACACCTTC.

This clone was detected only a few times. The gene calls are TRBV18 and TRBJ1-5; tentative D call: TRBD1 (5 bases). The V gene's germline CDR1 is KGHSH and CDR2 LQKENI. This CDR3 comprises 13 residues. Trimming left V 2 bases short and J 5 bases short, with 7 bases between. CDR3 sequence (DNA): TGTGCCAGCTCACCAGAGACAGATCAGCCCCAGCATTTT. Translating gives CASSPETDQPQHF.

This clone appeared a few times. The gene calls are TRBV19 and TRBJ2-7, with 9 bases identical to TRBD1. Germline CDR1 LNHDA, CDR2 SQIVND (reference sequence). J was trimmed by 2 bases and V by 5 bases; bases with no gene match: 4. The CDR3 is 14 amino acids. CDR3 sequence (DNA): TGTGCCAGTAGTGTAGGGACAGGGCCCTACGAGCAGTACTTC. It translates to CASSVGTGPYEQYF.

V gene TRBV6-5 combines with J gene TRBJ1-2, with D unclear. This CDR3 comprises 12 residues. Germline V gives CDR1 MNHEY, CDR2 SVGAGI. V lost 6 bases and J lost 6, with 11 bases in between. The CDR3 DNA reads TGTGCCAGCAGAACAGCTATGAATGGCTACACCTTC. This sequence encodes CASRTAMNGYTF.

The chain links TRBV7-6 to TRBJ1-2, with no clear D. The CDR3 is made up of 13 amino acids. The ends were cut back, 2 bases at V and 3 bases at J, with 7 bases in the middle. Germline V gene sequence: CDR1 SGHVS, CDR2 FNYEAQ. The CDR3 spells CASSLPYYYGYTF. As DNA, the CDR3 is TGTGCCAGCAGCTTACCTTACTACTATGGCTACACCTTC.

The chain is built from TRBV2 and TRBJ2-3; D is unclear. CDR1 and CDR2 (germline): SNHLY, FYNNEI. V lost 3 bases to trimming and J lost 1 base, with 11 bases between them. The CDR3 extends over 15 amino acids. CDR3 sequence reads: CASSDARPGTDTQYF. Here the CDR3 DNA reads TGTGCCAGCAGTGACGCCCGCCCAGGCACAGATACGCAGTATTTT.

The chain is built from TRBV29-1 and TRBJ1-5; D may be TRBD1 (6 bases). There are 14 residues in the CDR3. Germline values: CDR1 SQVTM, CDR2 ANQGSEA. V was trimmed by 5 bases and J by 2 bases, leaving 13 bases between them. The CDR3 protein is CSVSTGSGNQPQHF. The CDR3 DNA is TGCAGCGTTTCGACAGGTTCGGGCAATCAGCCCCAGCATTTT.

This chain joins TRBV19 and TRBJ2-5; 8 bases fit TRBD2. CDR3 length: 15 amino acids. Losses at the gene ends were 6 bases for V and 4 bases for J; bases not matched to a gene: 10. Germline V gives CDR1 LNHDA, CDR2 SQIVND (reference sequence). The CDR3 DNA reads TGTGCCAGTAGCTCTCGGCGGGGGGTCGGAGAGACCCAGTACTTC. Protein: CASSSRRGVGETQYF.

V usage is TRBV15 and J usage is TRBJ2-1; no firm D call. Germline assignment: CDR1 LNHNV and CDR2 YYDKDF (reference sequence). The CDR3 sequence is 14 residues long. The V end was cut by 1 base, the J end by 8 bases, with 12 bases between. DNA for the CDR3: TGTGCCACCAGCAGAGCCCCTTCGACTCATGAGCAGTTCTTC. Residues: CATSRAPSTHEQFF.

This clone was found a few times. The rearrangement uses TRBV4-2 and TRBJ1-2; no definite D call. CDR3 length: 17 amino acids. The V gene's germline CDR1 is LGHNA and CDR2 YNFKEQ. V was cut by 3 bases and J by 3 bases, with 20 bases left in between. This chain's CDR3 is CASSHSGRGWADYGYTF. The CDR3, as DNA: TGTGCCAGCAGCCACTCGGGGAGAGGGTGGGCCGACTATGGCTACACCTTC.

The CDR3 here is CASSYGQASSYEQYF. CDR3 DNA sequence: TGTGCCAGCAGCTACGGACAGGCGAGCTCCTACGAGCAGTACTTC. The chain couples TRBV7-9 to TRBJ2-7, with TRBD1 matching 7 bases. J was trimmed by 0 bases and V by 4 bases; bases with no gene match: 6. This CDR3 region has 15 residues. CDR1 is SEHNR, CDR2 FQNEAQ, per germline (reference sequence).

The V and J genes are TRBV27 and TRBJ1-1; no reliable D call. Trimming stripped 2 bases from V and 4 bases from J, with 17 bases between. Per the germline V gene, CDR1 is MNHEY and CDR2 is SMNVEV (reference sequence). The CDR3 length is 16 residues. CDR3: CASSLAITVRATEAFF. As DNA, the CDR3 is TGTGCCAGCAGTTTAGCGATAACAGTGCGGGCCACTGAAGCTTTCTTT.

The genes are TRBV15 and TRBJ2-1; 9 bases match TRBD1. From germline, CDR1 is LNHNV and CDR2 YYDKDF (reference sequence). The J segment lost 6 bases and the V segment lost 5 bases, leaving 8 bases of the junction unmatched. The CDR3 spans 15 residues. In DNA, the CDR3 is TGTGCCACCAGCGGCAGACAGGGGGGGGTCAATGAGCAGTTCTTC. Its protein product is CATSGRQGGVNEQFF.

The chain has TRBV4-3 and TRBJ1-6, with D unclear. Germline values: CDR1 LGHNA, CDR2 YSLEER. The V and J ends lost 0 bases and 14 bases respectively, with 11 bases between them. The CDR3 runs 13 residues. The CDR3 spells CASSQDLEGTLHF. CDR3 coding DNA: TGCGCCAGCAGCCAAGATCTGGAGGGCACCCTCCACTTT.

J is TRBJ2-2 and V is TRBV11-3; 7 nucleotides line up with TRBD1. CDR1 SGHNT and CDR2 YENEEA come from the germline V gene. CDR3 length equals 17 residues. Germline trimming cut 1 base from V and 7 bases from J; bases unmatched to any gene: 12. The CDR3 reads CASSLAGTGVASGELFF. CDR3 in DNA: TGTGCCAGCAGCTTAGCAGGTACAGGGGTAGCCAGCGGGGAGCTGTTTTTT.

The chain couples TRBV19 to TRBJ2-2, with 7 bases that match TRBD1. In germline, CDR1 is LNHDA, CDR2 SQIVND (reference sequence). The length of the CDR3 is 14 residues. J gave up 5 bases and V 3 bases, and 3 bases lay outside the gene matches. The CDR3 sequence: CASSMGQITGELFF. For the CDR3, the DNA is TGTGCCAGTAGTATGGGACAGATAACCGGGGAGCTGTTTTTT.

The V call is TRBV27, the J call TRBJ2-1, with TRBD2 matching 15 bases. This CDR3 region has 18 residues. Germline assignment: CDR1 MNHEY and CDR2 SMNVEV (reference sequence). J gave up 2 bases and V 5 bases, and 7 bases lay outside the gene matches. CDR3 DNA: TGTGCCAGCAGTATCGGACTAGCGGGGGGGAGTACCTACAATGAGCAGTTCTTC. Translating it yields CASSIGLAGGSTYNEQFF.

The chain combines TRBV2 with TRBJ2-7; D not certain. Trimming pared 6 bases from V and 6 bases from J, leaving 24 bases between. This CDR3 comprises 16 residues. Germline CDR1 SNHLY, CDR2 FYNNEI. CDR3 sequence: CASSALGVNPSGEQYF. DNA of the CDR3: TGTGCCAGCAGCGCCCTAGGCGTCAACCCTAGTGGCGAGCAGTACTTC.